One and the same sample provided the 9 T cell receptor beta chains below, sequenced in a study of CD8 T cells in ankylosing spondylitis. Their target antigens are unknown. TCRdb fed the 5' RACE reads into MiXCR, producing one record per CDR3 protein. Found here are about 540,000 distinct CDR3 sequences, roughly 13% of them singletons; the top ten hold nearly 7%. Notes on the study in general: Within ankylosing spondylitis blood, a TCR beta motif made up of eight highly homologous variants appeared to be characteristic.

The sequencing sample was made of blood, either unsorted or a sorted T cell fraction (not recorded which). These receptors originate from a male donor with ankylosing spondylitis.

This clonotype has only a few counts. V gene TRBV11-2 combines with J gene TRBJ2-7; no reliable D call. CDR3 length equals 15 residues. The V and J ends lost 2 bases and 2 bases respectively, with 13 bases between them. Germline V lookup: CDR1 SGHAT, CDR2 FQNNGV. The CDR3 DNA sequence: TGTGCCAGCAGCTTAAAAAAACGGGCTGCCTACGAGCAGTACTTC. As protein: CASSLKKRAAYEQYF.

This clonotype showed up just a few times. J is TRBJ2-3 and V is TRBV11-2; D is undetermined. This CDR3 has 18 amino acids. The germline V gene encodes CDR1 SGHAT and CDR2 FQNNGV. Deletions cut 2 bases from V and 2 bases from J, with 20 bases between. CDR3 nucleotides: TGTGCCAGCAGCTTATTGTATTATGAGAGAAAATACACAGATACGCAGTATTTT. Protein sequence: CASSLLYYERKYTDTQYF.

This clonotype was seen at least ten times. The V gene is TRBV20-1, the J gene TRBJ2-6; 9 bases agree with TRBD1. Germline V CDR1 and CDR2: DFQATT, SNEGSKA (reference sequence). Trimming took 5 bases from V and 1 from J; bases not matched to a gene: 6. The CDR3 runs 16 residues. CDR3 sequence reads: CSAQQGAGSGANVLTF. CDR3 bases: TGCAGTGCTCAACAGGGGGCGGGTTCTGGGGCCAACGTCCTGACTTTC.

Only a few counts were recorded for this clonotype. This CDR3 is CASSLGQGAPDTQYF. The CDR3 DNA follows: TGCGCCAGCAGCTTAGGACAGGGGGCTCCAGATACGCAGTATTTT. This chain links TRBV5-1 with TRBJ2-3, with TRBD1 identical over 11 bases. CDR3 size: 15 residues. CDR1 SGHRS and CDR2 YFSETQ come from the germline V gene. After removal of 2 bases from V and 4 bases from J, the junction contained 3 bases not matched to a gene.

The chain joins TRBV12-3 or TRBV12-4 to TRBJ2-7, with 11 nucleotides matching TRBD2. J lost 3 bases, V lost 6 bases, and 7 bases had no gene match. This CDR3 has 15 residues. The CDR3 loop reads CASSRLAGSFYEQYV. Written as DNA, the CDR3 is TGTGCCAGCAGCCGACTAGCGGGGTCCTTCTACGAGCAGTACGTC.

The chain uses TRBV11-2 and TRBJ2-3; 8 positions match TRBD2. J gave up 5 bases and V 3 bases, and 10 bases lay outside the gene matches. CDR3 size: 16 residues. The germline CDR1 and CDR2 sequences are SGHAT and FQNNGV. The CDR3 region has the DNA TGTGCCAGCAGCTTCCGCGGAGCGGGAGCAGGAGATACGCAGTATTTT. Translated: CASSFRGAGAGDTQYF.

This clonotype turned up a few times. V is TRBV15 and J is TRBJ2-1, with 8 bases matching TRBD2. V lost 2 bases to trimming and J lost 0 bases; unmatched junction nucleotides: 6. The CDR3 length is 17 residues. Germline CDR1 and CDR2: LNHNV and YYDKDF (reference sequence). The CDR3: CATSRSRREGSYNEQFF. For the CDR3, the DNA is TGTGCCACCAGCAGATCCCGTCGGGAGGGCTCCTACAATGAGCAGTTCTTC.

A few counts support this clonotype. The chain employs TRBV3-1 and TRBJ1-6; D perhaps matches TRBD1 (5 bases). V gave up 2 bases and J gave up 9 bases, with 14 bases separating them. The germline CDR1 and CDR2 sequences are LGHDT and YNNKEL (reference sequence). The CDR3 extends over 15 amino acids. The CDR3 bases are TGTGCCAGCAGCCAATTTACCGGGACTGGTTCACCCCTCCACTTT. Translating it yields CASSQFTGTGSPLHF. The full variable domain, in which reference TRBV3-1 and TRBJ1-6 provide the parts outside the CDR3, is DTAVSQTPKYLVTQMGNDKSIKCEQNLGHDTMYWYKQDSKKFLKIMFSYNNKELIINETVPNRFSPKSPDKAHLNLHINSLELGDSAVYFCASSQFTGTGSPLHFGNGTRLTVT.

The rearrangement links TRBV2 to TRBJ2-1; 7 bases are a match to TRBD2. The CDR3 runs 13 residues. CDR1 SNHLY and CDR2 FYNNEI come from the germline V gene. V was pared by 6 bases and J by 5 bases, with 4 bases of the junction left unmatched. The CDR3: CASSPGTNNEQFF. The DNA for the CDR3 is TGTGCCAGCAGCCCCGGGACTAACAATGAGCAGTTCTTC.